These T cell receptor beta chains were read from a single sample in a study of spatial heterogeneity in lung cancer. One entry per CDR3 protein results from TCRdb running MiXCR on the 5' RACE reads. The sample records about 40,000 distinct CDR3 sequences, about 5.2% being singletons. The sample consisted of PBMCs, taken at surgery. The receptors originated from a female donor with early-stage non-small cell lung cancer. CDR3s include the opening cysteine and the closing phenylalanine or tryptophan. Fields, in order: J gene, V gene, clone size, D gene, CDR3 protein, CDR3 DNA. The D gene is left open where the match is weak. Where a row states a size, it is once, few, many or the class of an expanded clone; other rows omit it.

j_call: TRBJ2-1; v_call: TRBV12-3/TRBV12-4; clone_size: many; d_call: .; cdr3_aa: CASTQGGSYNEQFF; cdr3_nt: TGTGCCAGCACCCAGGGGGGGTCCTACAATGAGCAGTTCTTC
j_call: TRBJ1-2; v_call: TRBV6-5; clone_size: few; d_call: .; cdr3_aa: CASSYSIVPGDYGYTF; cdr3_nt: TGTGCCAGCAGTTACTCGATCGTCCCAGGGGACTATGGCTACACCTTC
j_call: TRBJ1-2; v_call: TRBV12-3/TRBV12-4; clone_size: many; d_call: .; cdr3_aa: CASSLIADYGGYTF; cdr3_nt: TGTGCCAGCAGTTTAATAGCAGACTATGGCGGCTACACCTTC
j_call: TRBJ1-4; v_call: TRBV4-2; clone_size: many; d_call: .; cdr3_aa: CASSLFGQTTNEKLFF; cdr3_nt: TGTGCCAGCAGCCTCTTCGGGCAGACAACTAATGAAAAACTGTTTTTT
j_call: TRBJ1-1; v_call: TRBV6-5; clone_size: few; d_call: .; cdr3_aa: CASSYLSVGPPSTEAFF; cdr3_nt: TGTGCCAGCAGTTACCTCAGCGTTGGGCCACCGAGCACTGAAGCTTTCTTT
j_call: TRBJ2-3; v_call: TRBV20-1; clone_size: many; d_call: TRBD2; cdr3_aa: CSAQPPGGALTDTQYF; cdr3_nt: TGCAGTGCCCAGCCCCCCGGGGGGGCGCTCACAGATACGCAGTATTTT
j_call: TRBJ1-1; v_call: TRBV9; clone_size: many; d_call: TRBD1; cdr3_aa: CASSKTGASLAFF; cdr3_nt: TGTGCCAGCAGCAAAACAGGGGCTAGTTTGGCTTTCTTT
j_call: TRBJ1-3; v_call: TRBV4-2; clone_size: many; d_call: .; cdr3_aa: CASTQGPGAGNTIYF; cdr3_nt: TGTGCCAGCACCCAGGGCCCCGGGGCGGGAAACACCATATATTTT
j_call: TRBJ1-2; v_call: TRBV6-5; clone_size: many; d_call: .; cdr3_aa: CASSYSNLYGYTF; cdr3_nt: TGTGCCAGCAGTTACTCGAACCTCTATGGCTACACCTTC
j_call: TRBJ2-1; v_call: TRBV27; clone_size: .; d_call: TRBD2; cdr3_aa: CASRGLAGVGEQFF; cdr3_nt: TGTGCCAGCAGAGGACTAGCGGGGGTGGGGGAGCAGTTCTTC
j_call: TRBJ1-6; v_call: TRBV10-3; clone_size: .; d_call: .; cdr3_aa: CAISESGRNSPLHF; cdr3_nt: TGTGCCATCAGTGAGTCCGGACGGAATTCACCCCTCCACTTT
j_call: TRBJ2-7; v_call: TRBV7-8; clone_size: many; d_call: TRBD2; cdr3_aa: CASSLPERTSGDPYEQYF; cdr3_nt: TGTGCCAGCAGCTTACCAGAACGGACTAGCGGGGATCCCTACGAGCAGTACTTC
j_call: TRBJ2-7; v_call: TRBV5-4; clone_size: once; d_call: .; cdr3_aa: CASSLVGGEGEQYF; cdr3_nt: TGTGCCAGCAGCTTGGTTGGGGGCGAGGGCGAGCAGTACTTC
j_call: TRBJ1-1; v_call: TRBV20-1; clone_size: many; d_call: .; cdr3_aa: CSAPRESRGTEAFF; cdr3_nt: TGCAGTGCGCCCCGAGAATCTAGAGGGACTGAAGCTTTCTTT
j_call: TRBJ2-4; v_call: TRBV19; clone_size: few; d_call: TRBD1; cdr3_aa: CASSPRTGPGLIQYF; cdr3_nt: TGTGCCAGTAGCCCAAGGACAGGGCCAGGCCTTATTCAGTACTTC
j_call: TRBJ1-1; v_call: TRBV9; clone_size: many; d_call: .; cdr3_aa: CASSVSAMNTEAFF; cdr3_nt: TGTGCCAGCAGCGTATCCGCGATGAACACTGAAGCTTTCTTT
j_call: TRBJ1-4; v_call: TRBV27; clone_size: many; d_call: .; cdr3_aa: CASSLKTTNEKLFF; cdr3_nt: TGTGCCAGCAGTTTGAAGACAACTAATGAAAAACTGTTTTTT
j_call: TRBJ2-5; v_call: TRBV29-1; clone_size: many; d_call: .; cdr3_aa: CSVVQGAGETQYF; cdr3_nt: TGCAGCGTAGTACAGGGCGCTGGGGAGACCCAGTACTTC
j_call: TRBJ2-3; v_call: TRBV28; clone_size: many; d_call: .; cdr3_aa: CASEQGGTPDGTDTQYF; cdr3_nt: TGTGCCAGCGAACAGGGGGGGACCCCGGACGGCACAGATACGCAGTATTTT
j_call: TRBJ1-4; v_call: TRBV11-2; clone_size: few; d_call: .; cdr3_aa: CASSLGSLRGNEKLFF; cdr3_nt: TGTGCCAGCAGCTTAGGTAGTTTGAGGGGAAATGAAAAACTGTTTTTT
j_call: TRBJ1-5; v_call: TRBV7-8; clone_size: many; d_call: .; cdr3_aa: CASKPGGLYSNQPQHF; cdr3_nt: TGTGCCAGCAAACCGGGGGGCTTGTATAGCAATCAGCCCCAGCATTTT
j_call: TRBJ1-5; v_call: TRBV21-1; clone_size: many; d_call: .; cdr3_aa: CASSLWGAQPQHF; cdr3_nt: TGTGCCAGCAGCCTATGGGGGGCACAGCCCCAGCATTTT
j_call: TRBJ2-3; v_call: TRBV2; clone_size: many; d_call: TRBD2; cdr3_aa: CASSRLAGGGTDTQYF; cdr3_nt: TGTGCCAGCAGCCGACTAGCGGGGGGCGGGACAGATACGCAGTATTTT
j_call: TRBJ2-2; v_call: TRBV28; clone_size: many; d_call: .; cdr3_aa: CASGTGSGTGELFF; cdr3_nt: TGTGCCAGCGGTACAGGGTCAGGCACCGGGGAGCTGTTTTTT
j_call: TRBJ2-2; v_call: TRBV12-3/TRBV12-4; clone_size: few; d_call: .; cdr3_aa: CASTLGLNTGELFF; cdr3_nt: TGTGCCAGCACCCTGGGACTGAACACCGGGGAGCTGTTTTTT
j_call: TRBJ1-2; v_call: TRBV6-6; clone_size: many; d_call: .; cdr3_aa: CASMVGGDGYTF; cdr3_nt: TGTGCCAGCATGGTGGGAGGTGATGGCTACACCTTC
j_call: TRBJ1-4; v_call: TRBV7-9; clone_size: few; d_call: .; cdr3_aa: CASSPGTTATNEKLFF; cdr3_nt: TGTGCCAGCAGCCCGGGGACAACCGCAACTAATGAAAAACTGTTTTTT
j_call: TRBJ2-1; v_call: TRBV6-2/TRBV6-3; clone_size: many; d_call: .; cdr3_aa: CASSYCLGACEQFF; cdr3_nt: TGTGCCAGCAGTTACTGTCTGGGGGCGTGTGAGCAGTTCTTC
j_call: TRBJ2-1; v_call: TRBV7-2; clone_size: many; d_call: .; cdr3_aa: CASSLGVGPYNEQFF; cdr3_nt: TGTGCCAGCAGCTTAGGGGTGGGGCCTTACAATGAGCAGTTCTTC
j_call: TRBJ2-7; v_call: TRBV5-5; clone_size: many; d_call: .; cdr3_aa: CASSLVQGSYEQYF; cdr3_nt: TGTGCCAGCAGCTTGGTACAGGGCTCCTACGAGCAGTACTTC
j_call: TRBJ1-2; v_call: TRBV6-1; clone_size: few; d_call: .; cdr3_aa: CASIREPNYGYTF; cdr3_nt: TGTGCCAGCATCAGGGAGCCTAACTATGGCTACACCTTC
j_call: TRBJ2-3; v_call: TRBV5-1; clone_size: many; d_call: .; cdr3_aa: CASSEGGTDTQYF; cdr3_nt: TGCGCCAGCAGCGAGGGGGGCACAGATACGCAGTATTTT
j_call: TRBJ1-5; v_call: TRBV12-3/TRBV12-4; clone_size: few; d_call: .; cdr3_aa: CASSSQTTGGTGNQPQHF; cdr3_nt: TGTGCCAGCAGTTCTCAGACGACGGGTGGTACGGGCAATCAGCCCCAGCATTTT
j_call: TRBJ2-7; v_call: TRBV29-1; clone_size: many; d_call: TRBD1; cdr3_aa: CSVGTGSAYEQYF; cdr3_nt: TGCAGCGTTGGGACAGGGAGTGCCTACGAGCAGTACTTC
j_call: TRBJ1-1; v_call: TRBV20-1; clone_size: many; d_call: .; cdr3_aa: CSARGPGAGEAFF; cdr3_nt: TGCAGTGCTAGAGGGCCAGGGGCTGGAGAAGCTTTCTTT
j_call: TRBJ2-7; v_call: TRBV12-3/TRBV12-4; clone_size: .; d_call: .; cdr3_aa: CASSPLPRVSGYEQYF; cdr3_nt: TGTGCCAGCAGCCCCCTCCCAAGGGTGAGTGGCTACGAGCAGTACTTC
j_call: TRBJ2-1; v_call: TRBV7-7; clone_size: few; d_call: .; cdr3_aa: CASSLGDSASNEQFF; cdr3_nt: TGTGCTAGCAGCTTAGGGGATTCCGCGAGCAATGAGCAGTTCTTC
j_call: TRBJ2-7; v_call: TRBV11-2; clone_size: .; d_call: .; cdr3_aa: CASSFWGQAYEQYF; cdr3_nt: TGTGCCAGCAGCTTTTGGGGGCAGGCCTACGAGCAGTACTTC
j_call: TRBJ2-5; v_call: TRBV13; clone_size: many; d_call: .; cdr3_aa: CASSFRPGLQETQYF; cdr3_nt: TGTGCCAGCAGCTTTAGACCCGGTCTACAAGAGACCCAGTACTTC
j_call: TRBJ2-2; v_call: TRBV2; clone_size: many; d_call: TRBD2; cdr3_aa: CASSGTSGAVTGELFF; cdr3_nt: TGTGCCAGCAGTGGGACTAGCGGGGCGGTCACCGGGGAGCTGTTTTTT
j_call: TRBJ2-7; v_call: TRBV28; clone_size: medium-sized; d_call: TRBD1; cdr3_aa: CASSWDRGRGNEQYF; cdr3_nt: TGTGCCAGCAGCTGGGACAGGGGGCGAGGAAACGAGCAGTACTTC
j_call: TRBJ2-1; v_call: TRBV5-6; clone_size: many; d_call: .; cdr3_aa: CASSLGNLGPLNEQFF; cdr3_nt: TGTGCCAGCAGCTTGGGAAATCTAGGGCCCTTGAATGAGCAGTTCTTC
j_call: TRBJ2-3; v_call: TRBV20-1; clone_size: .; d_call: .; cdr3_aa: CSAPSPTTYTQYF; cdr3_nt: TGCAGTGCTCCCTCCCCGACTACGTATACGCAGTATTTT
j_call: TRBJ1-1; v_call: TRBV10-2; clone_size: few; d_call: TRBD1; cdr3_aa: CASRDRGSISTEAFF; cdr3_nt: TGCGCCAGCAGGGACAGGGGGTCGATCAGTACTGAAGCTTTCTTT
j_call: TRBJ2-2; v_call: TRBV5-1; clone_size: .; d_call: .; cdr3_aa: CASSLGATNTGELFF; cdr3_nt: TGCGCCAGCAGCTTGGGCGCAACGAACACCGGGGAGCTGTTTTTT
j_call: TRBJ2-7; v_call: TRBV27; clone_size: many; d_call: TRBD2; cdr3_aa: CASSLGLAGGSYEQYF; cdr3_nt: TGTGCCAGCAGTCTGGGACTAGCGGGGGGATCCTACGAGCAGTACTTC
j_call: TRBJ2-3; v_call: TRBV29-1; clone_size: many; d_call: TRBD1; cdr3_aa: CSVPTGGNTQYF; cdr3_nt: TGCAGCGTTCCTACAGGGGGAAATACGCAGTATTTT
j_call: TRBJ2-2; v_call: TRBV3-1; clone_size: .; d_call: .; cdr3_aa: CASSQGPGELFF; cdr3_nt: TGTGCCAGCAGCCAGGGTCCCGGGGAGCTGTTTTTT
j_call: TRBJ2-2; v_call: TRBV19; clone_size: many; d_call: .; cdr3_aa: CASIGRGRRTNTGELFF; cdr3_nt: TGTGCCAGTATTGGGAGGGGGCGGCGGACGAACACCGGGGAGCTGTTTTTT
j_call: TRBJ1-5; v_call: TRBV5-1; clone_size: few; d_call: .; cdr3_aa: CASSSGVGNQPQHF; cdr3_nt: TGCGCCAGCAGCAGTGGTGTGGGCAATCAGCCCCAGCATTTT